This T cell receptor beta chain was recovered during a study of blood T cell repertoires in COVID-19. Study background: COVID-19 samples, acute and convalescent, were from the United States, Italy and Spain. The analysed material was cDNA or gDNA that came from T cells, B-cell-depleted T cells, or PBMCs.

This CDR3 spans 13 amino acids. Germline V gives CDR1 SGHTA, CDR2 FQGNSA. The V gene end was trimmed by 6 bases and the J gene end by 4 bases; junction bases not matched to a gene: 4. Source study methods: Nucleated cell number was recorded as an estimate derived from reference gene primer amplification. Some clones are missing from TCRdb's copy, which holds only in-frame ones; the method was immunoSEQ multiplex PCR. The D gene and trimming were derived from the DNA, and the V and J assignments and clone size from that table. The data show about 100,000 clones, with under 75% seen just once and about 5.9% held by the top ten.

The sample was peripheral blood. The rearrangement links TRBV7-2 to TRBJ2-3; 7 bases map to TRBD1. The receptor's source is a man older than 75 with acute or convalescent COVID-19. The CDR3 spells CASRTTGSDTQYF. The DNA for the CDR3 is TGTGCCAGCAGAACGACAGGGTCAGATACGCAGTATTTT. The full variable domain, rest sourced from reference TRBV7-2 and TRBJ2-3, is GAGVSQSPSNKVTEKGKDVELRCDPISGHTALYWYRQSLGQGLEFLIYFQGNSAPDKSGLPSDRFSAERTGGSVSTLTIQRTQQEDSAVYLCASRTTGSDTQYFGPGTRLTVL.